The source of this TCR beta chain is a study of post-analysis software for immune sequencing data. This CDR3 comprises 13 residues. Germline V gives CDR1 SGHVS, CDR2 FNYEAQ. With 4 bases clipped from V and 6 bases from J, the junction kept 4 bases outside the gene matches. Every TCR beta cDNA library bore unique molecular identifiers. TCRdb recomputed calls from the PCR reads with MiXCR, one row per CDR3 protein. The repertoire holds some 160,000 distinct CDR3 sequences, with around 36% as singletons. Material: blood, obtained after autologous hematopoietic stem cell transplantation. V is TRBV7-6 and J is TRBJ2-7, with TRBD1 identical over 9 bases. The sequence was obtained from a girl aged 10 to 17 with multiple sclerosis. In nucleotides, the CDR3 is TGTGCCAGCAGCTCTGGGACAGGGACCGAGCAGTACTTC. The encoded protein is CASSSGTGTEQYF.